The 32 T cell receptor beta chains given below trace back to one sample, sequenced in a study of regulatory T cells in long-lasting Graves disease (dated by TCRdb to the early 2020s). The meaning of the sample's time point label: newly diagnosed GD, antithyroid drugs for less than 3 months. RNA was extracted from PBMCs in TRIzol for both TCR sequencing and RNA sequencing. The library was built by means of multiplex PCR. This sample was sequenced with an Illumina HiSeq 4000. iRepertoire HTBI primers and Arm-PCR amplification of CDR3 regions were used to construct TCR beta libraries. The raw public reads went through TCRdb reprocessing: fastp at Q25, MiXCR clone calling, in-frame beta chains kept. When rows share a CDR3 protein, they turn into one entry using the most common DNA and genes. Present in this sample are about 400,000 distinct CDR3 sequences, around 15% of which were seen just once. The ten largest clones take up 22% of the sample.

Sequences were derived from peripheral blood mononuclear cells (PBMCs), sampled at new diagnosis, from a patient treated with antithyroid drugs. These receptors were obtained from a female donor with Graves disease.

This clonotype was counted a few times. The rearrangement joins TRBV27 to TRBJ2-1; 10 bases map to TRBD2. Looked up from germline, CDR1 is MNHEY and CDR2 is SMNVEV (reference sequence). The CDR3 length is 17 residues. V was pared by 5 bases and J by 7 bases, with 14 bases of the junction left unmatched. Written as DNA, the CDR3 is TGTGCCAGCAGTCCAAACACTCTAGCGGGAGTAGGAAATGAGCAGTTCTTC. It is translated as CASSPNTLAGVGNEQFF.

This chain joins TRBV7-2 and TRBJ2-1; 10 positions agree with TRBD2. The tail of the sequence fits TRBJ2-5 better, so the J call may be wrong. Germline values: CDR1 SGHTA, CDR2 FQGNSA. CDR3 length: 16 amino acids. In DNA form, the CDR3 reads TGTGCCAGCAGCTTAGCGCGGCTAGCGGGAGTAGAGACCCAGTACTTC. Translated: CASSLARLAGVETQYF.

In its sample, this clonotype was seen many times. The J gene is TRBJ2-1, the V gene TRBV24-1, with TRBD2 matching 14 bases. V gave up 4 bases and J gave up 6 bases; unmatched junction bases: 7. Germline loops: CDR1 KGHDR, CDR2 SFDVKD. CDR3 length equals 17 residues. The CDR3, as DNA: TGTGCCACCAGTGAGGCGACTAGCGGGGGGGCAGGCAATGAGCAGTTCTTC. Translating gives CATSEATSGGAGNEQFF.

This clonotype occurred a few times. The chain recombines TRBV6-2 or TRBV6-3 with TRBJ2-2, with TRBD2 matching over 8 bases. Germline V gene lookup returns CDR1 MNHEY and CDR2 SVGEGT. The junction had 16 bases not matched to a gene; V was cut back by 7 bases and J by 6 bases. The CDR3 length is 17 residues. In nucleotides, the CDR3 is TGTGCCAGCATCGTAACAGCGGGGGTAGGCGGCGCCGGGGAGCTGTTTTTT. Its protein is CASIVTAGVGGAGELFF.

This clonotype came up a few times. The chain links TRBV12-3 or TRBV12-4 to TRBJ2-3; possible D gene TRBD2, 6 bases. The J call is uncertain, as TRBJ2-5 better fits the DNA end. The CDR3 totals 13 residues. CDR3 DNA: TGTGCCAGCAGTTTCTCGGGAGCGGGGACCCAGTACTTC. It is translated as CASSFSGAGTQYF.

This rearrangement joins TRBV12-3 or TRBV12-4 to TRBJ1-1; D remains unclear. There are 14 residues in the CDR3. Trimming shortened V by 3 bases and J by 4 bases, and 12 bases separated the two germline ends. CDR3 protein: CASSFGRRGTEAFF. The CDR3 DNA reads TGTGCCAGCAGTTTCGGGCGACGGGGCACTGAAGCTTTCTTT.

This chain joins TRBV28 and TRBJ2-6, with TRBD2 identical over 7 bases. V dropped 4 bases and J dropped 4; count of bases not matched to a gene: 7. This CDR3 region has 16 residues. Germline CDR1 reads MDHEN; CDR2 reads SYDVKM. CDR3 amino acids: CASSSRRRGGANVLTF. CDR3 in DNA: TGTGCCAGCAGTTCCCGGCGGCGGGGGGGGGCCAACGTCCTGACTTTC.

The chain joins TRBV10-2 to TRBJ1-2, with 10 nucleotides matching TRBD1. J lost 0 bases, V lost 7 bases, and 8 bases had no gene match. Germline-derived CDR1 and CDR2 are WSHSY and SAAADI. The CDR3 runs 16 residues. CDR3 residues: CASNTGTGAANYGYTF. Written as DNA, the CDR3 is TGCGCCAGCAATACCGGGACAGGGGCGGCTAACTATGGCTACACCTTC.

The rearrangement links TRBV12-3 or TRBV12-4 to TRBJ1-6; no definite D call. V was trimmed by 2 bases and J by 6 bases, leaving 5 bases between them. The CDR3 has 13 residues. The CDR3 DNA reads TGTGCCAGCAGTTTATCCGCTAATTCACCCCTCCACTTT. Its translation: CASSLSANSPLHF.

The V gene is TRBV4-3, the J gene TRBJ1-4; 7 bases are a match to TRBD1. J was trimmed by 8 bases and V by 0 bases; bases with no gene match: 9. There are 16 residues in the CDR3. Germline V gene data show CDR1 as LGHNA and CDR2 as YSLEER. The CDR3 reads CASSQDLGRGVEKLFF. The CDR3 DNA reads as TGCGCCAGCAGCCAAGATTTAGGCAGGGGGGTCGAAAAACTGTTTTTT.

The table lists this clonotype with a few counts. The chain couples TRBV20-1 to TRBJ2-7; maybe TRBD1 (6 bases). Germline V gene sequence: CDR1 DFQATT, CDR2 SNEGSKA (reference sequence). This CDR3 has 13 amino acids. Trimming removed 3 bases at V and 0 bases at J, with 9 bases between. The CDR3 sequence is CSASRDNSYEQYF. For the CDR3, the DNA is TGCAGTGCTAGCCGGGACAACTCCTACGAGCAGTACTTC.

This clonotype came up many times. V is TRBV12-3 or TRBV12-4 and J is TRBJ1-1; D is ambiguous. The V and J ends lost 5 bases and 5 bases respectively, with 18 bases between them. The CDR3 sequence is 15 residues long. This CDR3 reads CASSLLFGERTEAFF. CDR3 coding DNA: TGTGCCAGCAGTCTCCTTTTCGGGGAAAGGACTGAAGCTTTCTTT.

This clonotype was recorded many times. CDR3: CASSLGRRDSVRQTQYF. CDR3 DNA: TGTGCCAGCAGCTTAGGTCGCCGGGACTCAGTGAGGCAGACCCAGTACTTC. This rearrangement joins TRBV11-2 to TRBJ2-5, with D maybe TRBD2 (6 bases). The V gene lost 1 base and the J gene lost 6 bases, with 21 bases spanning the gap. CDR3 size: 17 residues. In germline, CDR1 is SGHAT, CDR2 FQNNGV. The full variable domain, its missing parts supplied by reference TRBV11-2 and TRBJ2-5, is EAGVAQSPRYKIIEKRQSVAFWCNPISGHATLYWYQQILGQGPKLLIQFQNNGVVDDSQLPKDRFSAERLKGVDSTLKIQPAKLEDSAVYLCASSLGRRDSVRQTQYFGPGTRLLVL.

This clonotype was found a few times. The V call is TRBV27, the J call TRBJ1-2, with a possible D match to TRBD1 (6 bases). Looked up from germline, CDR1 is MNHEY and CDR2 is SMNVEV (reference sequence). The V end lost 6 bases, the J end lost 8 bases, and 16 bases lay between the germline ends. The CDR3 loop spans 13 amino acids. For the CDR3, the DNA is TGTGCCAGCAGAGCACAGGGAGAAGGAGGCTACACCTTC. As protein: CASRAQGEGGYTF.

Here the CDR3 reads CSASGTAQVSDTGELFF. CDR3 DNA: TGCAGCGCCTCCGGGACGGCTCAAGTCTCGGACACCGGGGAGCTGTTTTTT. The chain recombines TRBV29-1 with TRBJ2-2, with D tentatively TRBD1 or TRBD2 (5 bases each). The CDR3 is made up of 17 amino acids. Germline CDR1 and CDR2: SQVTM and ANQGSEA. Trimming stripped 7 bases from V and 3 bases from J, with 24 bases between.

This clonotype was detected many times. The gene calls are TRBV12-3 or TRBV12-4 and TRBJ1-6; possibly TRBD1 for D (5 bases). This CDR3 comprises 13 residues. V was shortened by 4 bases and J by 8 bases, with 9 bases between the two germline ends. DNA for the CDR3: TGTGCCAGCAGTTGGGTCAGGGATTCACCCCTCCACTTT. Amino acids: CASSWVRDSPLHF.

The genes are TRBV18 and TRBJ2-2; D remains unclear. Germline V gene data show CDR1 as KGHSH and CDR2 as LQKENI. The CDR3 totals 16 residues. The V end was cut by 1 base, the J end by 1 base, with 10 bases between. In DNA form, the CDR3 reads TGTGCCAGCTCACCACTCGAGACATTGAACACCGGGGAGCTGTTTTTT. It yields the protein CASSPLETLNTGELFF.

Many counts were recorded for this clonotype. The chain is built from TRBV5-1 and TRBJ2-6; TRBD1 matches at 8 bases. After removal of 2 bases from V and 3 bases from J, the junction contained 7 bases not matched to a gene. This CDR3 has 17 residues. Germline V gives CDR1 SGHRS, CDR2 YFSETQ. Here the CDR3 reads CASSLPTGENGANVLTF. In DNA form, the CDR3 reads TGCGCCAGCAGCTTACCGACAGGGGAGAATGGGGCCAACGTCCTGACTTTC.

The CDR3 sequence: CASSPSTGSQETQYF. The CDR3 DNA reads TGTGCCAGCTCACCGTCGACAGGGTCCCAAGAGACCCAGTACTTC. The chain is built from TRBV18 and TRBJ2-5; 7 bases fit TRBD1. This CDR3 has 15 amino acids. Germline V lookup: CDR1 KGHSH, CDR2 LQKENI. The trim removed 3 bases at V and 1 base at J, leaving 5 bases unmatched.

In this sample, this clonotype turned up many times. This sequence joins TRBV2 and TRBJ1-2; 8 bases align to TRBD1. The CDR3 runs 16 residues. The V and J ends lost 6 bases and 8 bases, in that order; junction bases with no gene match: 17. Germline V gene lookup returns CDR1 SNHLY and CDR2 FYNNEI. The CDR3 protein is CASSQYRDRRPGGYTF. The CDR3 nucleotides read TGTGCCAGCAGCCAATATAGGGACAGGCGCCCAGGGGGCTACACCTTC. Full variable domain (rest looked up from reference TRBV2 and TRBJ1-2): EPEVTQTPSHQVTQMGQEVILRCVPISNHLYFYWYRQILGQKVEFLVSFYNNEISEKSEIFDDQFSVERPDGSNFTLKIRSTKLEDSAMYFCASSQYRDRRPGGYTFGSGTRLTVV.

This clonotype was seen many times. This chain joins TRBV4-1 and TRBJ2-5; 11 nucleotides line up with TRBD1. The germline V gene encodes CDR1 MGHRA and CDR2 YSYEKL. The CDR3 totals 15 residues. After removal of 5 bases from V and 6 bases from J, the junction contained 8 bases not matched to a gene. Here the CDR3 DNA reads TGCGCCAGCAGCTCTCCGGACAGGGGGCTAAAGACCCAGTACTTC. Translated: CASSSPDRGLKTQYF.

This clonotype was seen ten or more times. J is TRBJ2-3 and V is TRBV24-1, with unresolved D. Trimming removed 5 bases from V and 2 bases from J, with 19 bases in between. CDR1 is KGHDR, CDR2 SFDVKD, per germline. The length of the CDR3 is 17 residues. Here the CDR3 reads CATSGPRTPDATDTQYF. The DNA for the CDR3 is TGTGCCACCAGTGGCCCGAGAACCCCTGATGCCACAGATACGCAGTATTTT.

The rearrangement links TRBV6-2 or TRBV6-3 to TRBJ1-6; no clear D. Trimming stripped 5 bases from V and 9 bases from J, with 5 bases between. CDR1 and CDR2 from the germline V gene are MNHEY and SVGEGT. The CDR3 is made up of 11 amino acids. CDR3 DNA: TGTGCCAGCAGTAATGGTTCACCCCTCCACTTT. This encodes CASSNGSPLHF.

This clonotype was seen a few times. The gene calls are TRBV9 and TRBJ2-6, with a weak D call TRBD2 (7 bases). This CDR3 contains 17 residues. Germline V CDR1 and CDR2: SGDLS, YYNGEE. Trimming removed 3 bases from V and 2 bases from J, with 15 bases in between. The CDR3 protein is CASSAWGGSTGANVLTF. As DNA, the CDR3 is TGTGCCAGCAGCGCCTGGGGGGGCTCAACTGGGGCCAACGTCCTGACTTTC.

Ten or more counts support this clonotype. The chain links TRBV4-1 to TRBJ2-5; D gene unclear. With 2 bases removed from V and 0 bases from J, the gap between germline ends came to 1 base. The CDR3 is made up of 12 amino acids. Looked up from germline, CDR1 is MGHRA and CDR2 is YSYEKL. In DNA, the CDR3 is TGCGCCAGCAGCCAACACCAAGAGACCCAGTACTTC. It codes for CASSQHQETQYF.

This clonotype was detected only a few times. This sequence joins TRBV4-3 and TRBJ2-7; no clear D gene. Germline loops: CDR1 LGHNA, CDR2 YSLEER. V gave up 0 bases and J gave up 3 bases, with 9 bases separating them. The CDR3 spans 14 residues. Here the CDR3 DNA reads TGCGCCAGCAGCCAAGATTCCCCAGGCTACGAGCAGTACTTC. Translation: CASSQDSPGYEQYF.

The chain employs TRBV7-2 and TRBJ1-6; D is uncertain. Germline V CDR1 and CDR2: SGHTA, FQGNSA. This CDR3 comprises 13 residues. Deletions cut 1 base from V and 7 bases from J, with 5 bases between. CDR3 sequence: CASSLGANSPLHF. CDR3 in DNA: TGTGCCAGCAGCTTAGGAGCAAATTCACCCCTCCACTTT.

This clonotype was recorded many times. V is TRBV10-3 and J is TRBJ2-1; 12 bases fit TRBD2. Looked up from germline, CDR1 is ENHRY and CDR2 is SYGVKD. The CDR3 spans 17 residues. V lost 3 bases and J lost 4; bases outside the gene matches: 7. The CDR3 reads CAISDVSGTSGYNEQFF. The CDR3 bases are TGTGCCATCAGTGACGTCTCCGGGACTAGCGGGTACAATGAGCAGTTCTTC.

This clonotype has only a few counts. V and J are TRBV6-1 and TRBJ2-7; 7 bases align to TRBD1. Losses at the gene ends were 4 bases for V and 4 bases for J; bases not matched to a gene: 7. CDR3 size: 14 residues. Germline V lookup: CDR1 MNHNS, CDR2 SASEGT. The CDR3, as DNA: TGTGCCAGCAGTGCACGACAGGGTGGGTACGAGCAGTACTTC. It yields the protein CASSARQGGYEQYF.

This clonotype was seen many times. The chain has TRBV9 and TRBJ2-3, with TRBD1 identical over 10 bases. The CDR3 loop spans 14 amino acids. CDR1 SGDLS and CDR2 YYNGEE come from the germline V gene. The junction had 3 bases not matched to a gene; V was cut back by 3 bases and J by 5 bases. CDR3 loop: CASSGQGAVDTQYF. The CDR3 DNA sequence: TGTGCCAGCAGCGGACAGGGGGCCGTAGATACGCAGTATTTT.

In this sample, this clonotype turned up many times. CDR3 protein: CASSGAGTRDEQFF. The CDR3 bases are TGTGCCAGCAGCGGGGCAGGGACCAGAGATGAGCAGTTCTTC. The chain combines TRBV7-9 with TRBJ2-1; D tentatively reads TRBD1 or TRBD2 (5 bases each). Trimming left V 5 bases short and J 8 bases short, with 16 bases between. CDR1 is SEHNR and CDR2 is FQNEAQ in the germline V gene (reference sequence). CDR3 size: 14 residues.

This clonotype has at least ten counts. J is TRBJ2-5 and V is TRBV6-2 or TRBV6-3, with D unresolved. The germline V gene has CDR1 MNHEY and CDR2 SVGEGT. Between the trimmed V and J ends, which lost 2 bases and 0 bases, there was a span of 4 bases. This CDR3 contains 13 residues. CDR3 region: CASSYRYQETQYF. In DNA form, the CDR3 reads TGTGCCAGCAGTTACAGGTACCAAGAGACCCAGTACTTC.